These 8 T cell receptor beta chains share one sample of origin, sequenced in a study of blood T cell repertoires in COVID-19. Some clones are missing from TCRdb's copy, which holds only in-frame ones; the method was immunoSEQ multiplex PCR. This table has 120,000 to 150,000 clones, 80% appearing once. The sample was peripheral blood. These receptors originate from a man in his sixties with active or convalescent COVID-19.

The chain recombines TRBV20-1 with TRBJ2-5; D perhaps matches TRBD1 (5 bases). The germline gives CDR1 DFQATT, CDR2 SNEGSKA (reference sequence). The CDR3 totals 11 residues. Written as DNA, the CDR3 is TGCAGCCCTAGGGGTGTGGAGACCCAGTACTTC. The encoded protein is CSPRGVETQYF.

The rearrangement joins TRBV24-1 to TRBJ2-2; D not certain. The germline gives CDR1 KGHDR, CDR2 SFDVKD. Trimming left V 7 bases short and J 8 bases short, with 13 bases between. The CDR3 runs 13 residues. The CDR3 bases are TGTGCCACCAGACGAGAGCCCACTGGGGAGCTGTTTTTT. It translates to CATRREPTGELFF.

This clone has more than one count but fewer than ten. As DNA, the CDR3 is TGCGCCAGCAGCCAAGGGGCCAGCTACGAGCAGTACTTC. Protein product: CASSQGASYEQYF. V is TRBV4-3 and J is TRBJ2-7; D remains ambiguous. The CDR3 totals 13 residues. V was cut by 1 base and J by 3 bases, with 7 bases left in between. Germline loops: CDR1 LGHNA, CDR2 YSLEER.

The chain recombines TRBV19 with TRBJ2-1, with unresolved D. This CDR3 has 13 amino acids. Trimming took off 1 base at V and 4 bases at J, with 5 bases between the two ends. CDR1 is LNHDA, CDR2 SQIVND, per germline (reference sequence). In DNA, the CDR3 is TGTGCCAGTAGTATAGGCAGGTACAATGAGCAGTTCTTC. This codes for CASSIGRYNEQFF.

This chain uses TRBV9 with TRBJ1-2; D is possibly TRBD1 (5 bases). CDR1 and CDR2 (germline): SGDLS, YYNGEE. CDR3 size: 15 residues. Trimming cost V 3 bases and J 4 bases, with 16 bases left between them. In nucleotides, the CDR3 is TGTGCCAGCAGCGGAAGACAGAGCCTCGTCTATGGCTACACCTTC. It encodes CASSGRQSLVYGYTF. The variable domain in full, completed from reference TRBV9 and TRBJ1-2, reads DSGVTQTPKHLITATGQRVTLRCSPRSGDLSVYWYQQSLDQGLQFLIQYYNGEERAKGNILERFSAQQFPDLHSELNLSSLELGDSALYFCASSGRQSLVYGYTFGSGTRLTVV.

V gene TRBV19 combines with J gene TRBJ2-3; 7 bases map to TRBD1. The CDR3 has 16 amino acids. Per germline, CDR1 LNHDA and CDR2 SQIVND (reference sequence). V shed 5 bases and J 0 bases; nucleotides not matched to a gene: 8. CDR3 DNA sequence: TGTGCCAGTAGTGTACCTCCGGGACAGAGCACAGATACGCAGTATTTT. Its translation is CASSVPPGQSTDTQYF.

The CDR3 DNA reads TGCGCCAGCAGCCAGGCCCTAGCGGGAGTTCAGTTCTTC. Its translation: CASSQALAGVQFF. The chain joins TRBV4-3 to TRBJ2-1, with 10 bases fitting TRBD2. This CDR3 has 13 amino acids. V shed 3 bases, J shed 13 bases, and the junction held 6 bases outside the gene matches. Germline V gene lookup returns CDR1 LGHNA and CDR2 YSLEER.

A few counts support this clone. This chain connects TRBV5-4 to TRBJ2-7; D is uncertain. From germline, CDR1 is SGHNT and CDR2 YYREEE (reference sequence). This CDR3 comprises 12 residues. Trimming cost V 4 bases and J 3 bases, with 8 bases left between them. CDR3 residues: CASSHLSYEQYF. DNA of the CDR3: TGTGCCAGCAGCCACCTTAGCTACGAGCAGTACTTC.